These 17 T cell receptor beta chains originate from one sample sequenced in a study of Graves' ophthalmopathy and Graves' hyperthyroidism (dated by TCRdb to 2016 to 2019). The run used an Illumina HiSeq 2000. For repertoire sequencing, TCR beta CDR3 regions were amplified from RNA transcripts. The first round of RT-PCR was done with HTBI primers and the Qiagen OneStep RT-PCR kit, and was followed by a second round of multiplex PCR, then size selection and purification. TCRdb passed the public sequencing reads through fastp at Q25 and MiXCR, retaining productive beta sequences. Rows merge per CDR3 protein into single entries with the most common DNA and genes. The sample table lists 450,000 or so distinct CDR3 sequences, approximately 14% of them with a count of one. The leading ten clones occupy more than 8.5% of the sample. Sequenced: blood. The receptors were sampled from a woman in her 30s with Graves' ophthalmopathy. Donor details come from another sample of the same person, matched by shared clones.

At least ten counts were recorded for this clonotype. CDR3: CASSLLSTGADYGYTF. As DNA, the CDR3 is TGTGCCAGCAGCCTACTTTCGACAGGGGCGGACTATGGCTACACCTTC. This chain uses TRBV6-1 with TRBJ1-2, with TRBD1 matching over 8 bases. The CDR3 is 16 amino acids. Trimming took 6 bases from V and 3 from J; bases not matched to a gene: 12. CDR1 and CDR2 from the germline V gene are MNHNS and SASEGT.

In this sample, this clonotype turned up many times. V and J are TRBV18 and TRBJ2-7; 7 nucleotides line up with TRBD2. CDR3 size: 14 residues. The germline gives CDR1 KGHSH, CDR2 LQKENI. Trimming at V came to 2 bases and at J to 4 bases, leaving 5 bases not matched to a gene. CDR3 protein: CASSPAGDRYEQYF. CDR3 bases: TGTGCCAGCTCACCAGCGGGGGACCGATACGAGCAGTACTTC.

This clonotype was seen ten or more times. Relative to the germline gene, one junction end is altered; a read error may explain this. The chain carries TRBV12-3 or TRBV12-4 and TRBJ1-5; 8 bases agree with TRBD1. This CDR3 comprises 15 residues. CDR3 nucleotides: TGTGCCAGCAGCTTAGACAGGGGAAACAATCAGCCCCAGCATTTT. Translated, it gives CASSLDRGNNQPQHF.

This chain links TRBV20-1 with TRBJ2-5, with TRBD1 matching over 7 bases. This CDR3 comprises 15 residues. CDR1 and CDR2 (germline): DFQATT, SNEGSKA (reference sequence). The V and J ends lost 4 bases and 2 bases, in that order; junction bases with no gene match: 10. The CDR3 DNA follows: TGCAGTGCTACAAGGACCGGGACAGAGCAAGAGACCCAGTACTTC. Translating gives CSATRTGTEQETQYF.

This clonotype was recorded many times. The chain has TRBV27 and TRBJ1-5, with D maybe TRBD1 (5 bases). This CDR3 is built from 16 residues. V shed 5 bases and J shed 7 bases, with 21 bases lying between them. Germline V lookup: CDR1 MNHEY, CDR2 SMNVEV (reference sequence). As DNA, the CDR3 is TGTGCCAGCAGTCCCACCCGGGGAGGGGCTGTACAGCCCCAGCATTTT. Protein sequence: CASSPTRGGAVQPQHF.

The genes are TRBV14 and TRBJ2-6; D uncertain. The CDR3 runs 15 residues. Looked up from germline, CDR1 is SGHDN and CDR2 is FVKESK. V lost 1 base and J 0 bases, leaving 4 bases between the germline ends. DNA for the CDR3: TGTGCCAGCAGCCAAGTCCCCTCTGGGGCCAACGTCCTGACTTTC. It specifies CASSQVPSGANVLTF.

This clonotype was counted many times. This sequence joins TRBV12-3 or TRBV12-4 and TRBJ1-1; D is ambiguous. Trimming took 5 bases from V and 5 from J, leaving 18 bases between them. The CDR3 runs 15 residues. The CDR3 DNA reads TGTGCCAGCAGTCTACTTACACCGGTCGGGACTGAAGCTTTCTTT. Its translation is CASSLLTPVGTEAFF.

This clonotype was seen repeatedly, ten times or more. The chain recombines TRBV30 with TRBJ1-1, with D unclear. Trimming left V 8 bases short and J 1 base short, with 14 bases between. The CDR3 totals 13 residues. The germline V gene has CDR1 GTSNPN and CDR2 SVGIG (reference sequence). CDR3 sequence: CAGKAETNTEAFF. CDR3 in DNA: TGTGCCGGAAAGGCGGAGACGAACACTGAAGCTTTCTTT.

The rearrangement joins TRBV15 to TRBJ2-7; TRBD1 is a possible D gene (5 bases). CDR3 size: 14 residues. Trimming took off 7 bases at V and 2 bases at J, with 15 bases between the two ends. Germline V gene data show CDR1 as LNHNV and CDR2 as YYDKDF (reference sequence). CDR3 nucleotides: TGTGCCACCAAAGTAGGAGACAGTGCCTACGAGCAGTACTTC. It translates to CATKVGDSAYEQYF.

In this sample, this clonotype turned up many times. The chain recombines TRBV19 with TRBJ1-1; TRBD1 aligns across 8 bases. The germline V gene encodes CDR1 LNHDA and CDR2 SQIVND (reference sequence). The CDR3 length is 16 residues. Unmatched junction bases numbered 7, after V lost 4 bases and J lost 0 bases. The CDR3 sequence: CASSKGQVVMNTEAFF. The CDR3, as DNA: TGTGCCAGTAGTAAGGGACAGGTTGTTATGAACACTGAAGCTTTCTTT.

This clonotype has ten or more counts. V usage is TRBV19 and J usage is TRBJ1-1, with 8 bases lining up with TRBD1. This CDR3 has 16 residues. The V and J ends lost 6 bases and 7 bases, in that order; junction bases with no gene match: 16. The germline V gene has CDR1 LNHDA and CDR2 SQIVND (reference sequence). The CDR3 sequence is CASSGDRGRWFVEAFF. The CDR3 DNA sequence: TGTGCCAGTAGCGGCGACAGGGGAAGGTGGTTTGTTGAAGCTTTCTTT.

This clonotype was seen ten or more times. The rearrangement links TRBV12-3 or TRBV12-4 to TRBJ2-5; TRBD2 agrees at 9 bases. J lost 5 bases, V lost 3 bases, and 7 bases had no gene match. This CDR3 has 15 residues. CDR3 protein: CASSFKRGVRETQYF. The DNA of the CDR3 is TGTGCCAGCAGTTTCAAGCGGGGGGTCCGGGAGACCCAGTACTTC.

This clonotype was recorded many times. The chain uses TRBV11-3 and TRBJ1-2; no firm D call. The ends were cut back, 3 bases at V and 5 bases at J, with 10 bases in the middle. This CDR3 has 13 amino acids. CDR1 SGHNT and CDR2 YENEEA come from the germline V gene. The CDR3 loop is CASSFGQSYGYTF. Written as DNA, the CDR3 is TGTGCCAGCAGCTTTGGGCAGTCTTATGGCTACACCTTC.

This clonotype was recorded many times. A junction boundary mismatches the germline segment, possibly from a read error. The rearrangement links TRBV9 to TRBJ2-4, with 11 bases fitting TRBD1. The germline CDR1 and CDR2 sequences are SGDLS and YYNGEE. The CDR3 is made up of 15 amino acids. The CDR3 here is CASSGRTGGKNIKYF. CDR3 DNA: TGTGCCAGCAGCGGACGGACAGGGGGCAAAAACATTAAGTACTTC.

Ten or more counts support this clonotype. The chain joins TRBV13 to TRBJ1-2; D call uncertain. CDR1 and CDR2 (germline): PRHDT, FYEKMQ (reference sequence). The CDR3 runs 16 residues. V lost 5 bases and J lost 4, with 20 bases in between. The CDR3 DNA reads TGTGCCAGCAGCCAGAGAACTAATTCACGGGTCTATGGCTACACCTTC. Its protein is CASSQRTNSRVYGYTF.

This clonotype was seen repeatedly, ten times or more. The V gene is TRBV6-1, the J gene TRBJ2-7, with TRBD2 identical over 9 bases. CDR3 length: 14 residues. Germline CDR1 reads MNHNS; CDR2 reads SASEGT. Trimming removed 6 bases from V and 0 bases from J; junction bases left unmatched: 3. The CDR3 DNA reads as TGTGCCAGCAGGGCGGGAGGGGACTCCTACGAGCAGTACTTC. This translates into CASRAGGDSYEQYF.

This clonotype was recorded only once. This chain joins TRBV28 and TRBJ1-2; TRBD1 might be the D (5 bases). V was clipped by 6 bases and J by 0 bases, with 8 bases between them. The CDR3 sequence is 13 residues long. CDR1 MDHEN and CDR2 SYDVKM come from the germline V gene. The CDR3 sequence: CASRRDANYGYTF. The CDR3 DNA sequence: TGTGCCAGCAGAAGGGACGCTAACTATGGCTACACCTTC.